The rows below give T cell receptor beta chains drawn from one sample of a study of T cells in localized non-small cell lung cancer. The assay was immunoSEQ multiplex PCR, and TCRdb's table has in-frame clones only and misses some. The repertoire holds tens of thousands of clones, with about nine tenths as singletons. The specimen was peripheral blood, collected before any cancer treatment. These receptors were collected from a woman aged 40 to 75 with stage I lung adenocarcinoma. The CDR3 runs from the conserved cysteine through the conserved F or W. A D gene is named only where the DNA matches it firmly. The size of a clone is reported for some rows only, either as once, few or many, or as a class for expanded clones.

V gene	CDR3 length	J gene	D gene	clone size	CDR3 DNA	CDR3 protein
TRBV2	19	TRBJ2-1	TRBD2	NA	TGTGCCAGCAGTCACGGACTAGCGGGGGGCGAAAACTCCTACAATGAGCAGTTCTTC	CASSHGLAGGENSYNEQFF
TRBV15	14	TRBJ2-1	NA	NA	TGTGCCACCAGCAGAGCTTCTAGCGCGTATGAGCAGTTCTTC	CATSRASSAYEQFF
TRBV5-4	15	TRBJ1-4	TRBD1	NA	TGTGCCAGCAGCTTTGAGGGGGCTTCTAATGAAAAACTGTTTTTT	CASSFEGASNEKLFF
TRBV7-2	16	TRBJ1-3	TRBD1	NA	TGTGCCAGCAGCCCGGGACAGCCGTCCTCTGGAAACACCATATATTTT	CASSPGQPSSGNTIYF
TRBV10-1	14	TRBJ2-3	NA	once	TGCGCCAGCAGTAGAGGGGGGGGCACAGATACGCAGTATTTT	CASSRGGGTDTQYF
TRBV7-3	15	TRBJ1-1	TRBD1	NA	TGTGCCAGCAGCCAAACCGGGACAGGGGGGAGTGAAGCTTTCTTT	CASSQTGTGGSEAFF
TRBV9	12	TRBJ2-2	NA	NA	TGTGCCAGCAGTTATACCACCGGGGAGCTGTTTTTT	CASSYTTGELFF
TRBV30	13	TRBJ2-7	NA	few	TGTGCCTGGAGTGTAGATTTTAAGTACGAGCAGTACTTC	CAWSVDFKYEQYF
TRBV25-1	16	TRBJ2-7	NA	NA	TGTGCCAGCAGTAAACACCCCTTCGGTAGGCAATACGAGCAGTACTTC	CASSKHPFGRQYEQYF
TRBV18	15	TRBJ2-7	NA	NA	TGTGCCAGCTCACCAGTAGAAGGAGGGGAATACGAGCAGTACTTC	CASSPVEGGEYEQYF
TRBV2	15	TRBJ2-5	TRBD2	NA	TGTGCCAGCAGATGGACTAGCCTCGGGCAAGAGACCCAGTACTTC	CASRWTSLGQETQYF
TRBV28	15	TRBJ2-7	NA	NA	TGTGCCAGCAGTTTAGGGGGGGGCAGGGGGGACGAGCAGTACTTC	CASSLGGGRGDEQYF
TRBV7-2	16	TRBJ1-3	TRBD1	NA	TGTGCCAGCAGCCCTATGACAGGGGAGGCCGGAAACACCATATATTTT	CASSPMTGEAGNTIYF
TRBV7-2	13	TRBJ1-3	NA	NA	TGTGCCAGCAGCTTATATACCCGAAACACCATATATTTT	CASSLYTRNTIYF
TRBV5-1	16	TRBJ1-4	NA	NA	TGCGCCAGCAGCTTGCAGGCGAATCGGGGTGGTGAAAAACTGTTTTTT	CASSLQANRGGEKLFF
TRBV10-3	16	TRBJ2-7	TRBD2	NA	TGTGCCATCAGTGAGTTGAGGACTAGCGGGATATACGAGCAGTACTTC	CAISELRTSGIYEQYF
TRBV1	15	TRBJ2-7	NA	NA	TGCACCAGCAGCCAGAGGGACTCCACTGCCTACGAGCAGTACTTC	CTSSQRDSTAYEQYF
TRBV7-8	13	TRBJ2-5	NA	NA	TGTGCCAGCAGCTTTGGAGTTACAGAGACCCAGTACTTC	CASSFGVTETQYF
TRBV5-6	13	TRBJ2-7	TRBD2	NA	TGTGCCAGCAGCTTGGCCGGGACTAGGGAGTGGTACTTC	CASSLAGTREWYF
TRBV9	16	TRBJ2-7	TRBD2	NA	TGTGCCAGCAGCGTAGATATAAGCGGGAGGCCTCACGAGCAGTACTTC	CASSVDISGRPHEQYF
TRBV5-1	15	TRBJ2-6	NA	once	TGCGCCAGCAGCAGTATAATTTCTGGGGCCAACGTCCTGACTTTC	CASSSIISGANVLTF
TRBV19	14	TRBJ1-5	NA	NA	TGTGCCAGTAGTATGATCACAGCCAATCAGCCCCAGCATTTT	CASSMITANQPQHF
TRBV6-1	15	TRBJ2-5	NA	NA	TGTGCCAGCAGTTTGGGGGGAACTTATCAAGAGACCCAGTACTTC	CASSLGGTYQETQYF
TRBV27	12	TRBJ1-1	TRBD1	NA	TGTGCCAGCCGACAGGGATACACTGAAGCTTTCTTT	CASRQGYTEAFF
TRBV19	14	TRBJ1-1	NA	NA	TGTGCCAGTAGTCTCCAGCGGGGGAACACTGAAGCTTTCTTT	CASSLQRGNTEAFF
TRBV11-3	13	TRBJ1-1	NA	NA	TGTGCCAGCAGCTTAGCCCAGGCCGATAAAGCTTTCTTT	CASSLAQADKAFF
TRBV6-5	16	TRBJ1-4	TRBD1	NA	TGTGCCAGCAGTTTGAGACCGGGACAGGGGTTGAAAAAACTGTTTTTT	CASSLRPGQGLKKLFF